A selection of T cell receptor beta chains follows, all from one sample in a study of T cells in narcolepsy. Repertoires were generated with immunoSEQ multiplex PCR, while TCRdb's copy carries only in-frame clones and drops some. The sample lists around 35,000 clones, 75% to 90% occurring once. Sequencing used CD45RA- memory CD4+ T cells from PBMCs. These receptors were collected from a human donor with narcolepsy. Each CDR3 is given with its conserved first and last residue. A D gene is named only where the DNA matches it firmly. Clone size is given for some rows only: seen once, a few or many times, or a class if the clone is expanded.

d_call,v_call,cdr3_length,clone_size,j_call,cdr3_nt,cdr3_aa
-,TRBV27,14,few,TRBJ1-5,TGTGCCAGCAGTTTAAAGGGCGTGATTCAGCCCCAGCATTTT,CASSLKGVIQPQHF
-,TRBV6-5,14,few,TRBJ1-2,TGTGCCAGCAGTTACGACAGCCCCCCCTATGGCTACACCTTC,CASSYDSPPYGYTF
TRBD1,TRBV27,16,-,TRBJ1-1,TGTGCCAGCAGTATTCGGACAGGGGGCGCCGGGGCTGAAGCTTTCTTT,CASSIRTGGAGAEAFF
-,TRBV6-5,13,few,TRBJ2-5,TGTGCCAGCCACACAGCGTTCCAAGAGACCCAGTACTTC,CASHTAFQETQYF
-,TRBV18,14,once,TRBJ2-4,TGTGCCAGCTCACCAGAGGGAGCCAAAAACATTCAGTACTTC,CASSPEGAKNIQYF
-,TRBV18,14,few,TRBJ2-5,TGTGCCAGCTCACCAGTGGCGGGAAGAGAGACCCAGTACTTC,CASSPVAGRETQYF
TRBD2,TRBV19,13,few,TRBJ2-3,TGTGCCAGTTCCCGGGACTATGCAGATACGCAGTATTTT,CASSRDYADTQYF
-,TRBV7-2,16,-,TRBJ2-1,TGTGCCAGCAGCTTAGTAGGCACAAGCTCCTACAATGAGCAGTTCTTC,CASSLVGTSSYNEQFF
-,TRBV23-1,18,-,TRBJ2-1,TGCGCCAGCAGTCAGGGTTCGATAAACCCGGGGACATCCGGTGAGCAGTTCTTC,CASSQGSINPGTSGEQFF
TRBD2,TRBV5-1,16,few,TRBJ2-5,TGCGCCAGCAGCCCGGGACTAGCGGGGGGGCAAGAGACCCAGTACTTC,CASSPGLAGGQETQYF
-,TRBV4-1,13,few,TRBJ2-5,TGCGCCAGCAGCCAAGGAGGAGGGGAGACCCAGTACTTC,CASSQGGGETQYF
-,TRBV2,14,-,TRBJ1-4,TGTGCCAGCATGGGGGGCGTTCCTAATGAAAAACTGTTTTTT,CASMGGVPNEKLFF
-,TRBV30,12,-,TRBJ2-7,TGTGCCTGGAGTAGGTCAGGGTGGGAGCAGTACTTC,CAWSRSGWEQYF
-,TRBV6-5,11,-,TRBJ1-2,TGTGCCAGCAGGGATCTAAAGACCTACACCTTC,CASRDLKTYTF
-,TRBV7-2,13,-,TRBJ2-5,TGTGCCAGCAGCTTAGTTCTCCAAGAGACCCAGTACTTC,CASSLVLQETQYF
TRBD2,TRBV19,17,-,TRBJ2-3,TGTGCCAGTAGTCCGTTACTAGCGGGGGGTTCCACAGATACGCAGTATTTT,CASSPLLAGGSTDTQYF
TRBD1,TRBV5-1,16,-,TRBJ2-2,TGCGCCAGCAGCATGGCGTCAGGGGGTGACACCGGGGAGCTGTTTTTT,CASSMASGGDTGELFF
TRBD1,TRBV6-5,15,-,TRBJ2-1,TGTGCCAGCAGCCAGGGACAGGGGACCTACAATGAGCAGTTCTTC,CASSQGQGTYNEQFF
-,TRBV19,17,-,TRBJ2-6,TGTGCCAGTAGTGTACAGGGCTCCCAGCCCGGGGCCAACGTCCTGACTTTC,CASSVQGSQPGANVLTF
-,TRBV5-6,11,-,TRBJ1-1,TGTGCCAGCAGCTCGGCGGGGAGAGCTTTCTTT,CASSSAGRAFF
-,TRBV6-6,13,-,TRBJ1-5,TGTGCCAGCAGTTGGGACAGCAATCAGCCCCAGCATTTT,CASSWDSNQPQHF
TRBD1,TRBV27,14,-,TRBJ2-2,TGTGCCAGCAGTGTTACACAGGGGACCGGGGAGCTGTTTTTT,CASSVTQGTGELFF
-,TRBV7-2,14,-,TRBJ1-6,TGTGCCAGCAGAATGGGGATCTATAATTCACCCCTCCACTTT,CASRMGIYNSPLHF
-,TRBV19,15,-,TRBJ2-1,TGTGCCAGTAGGACTCGAGCGGCCCCCTACAATGAGCAGTTCTTC,CASRTRAAPYNEQFF
-,TRBV11-3,14,-,TRBJ1-2,TGTGCCAGCAGCTTAGATCTCGGGGTTTTGGGCTACACCTTC,CASSLDLGVLGYTF
TRBD2,TRBV4-3,18,-,TRBJ2-5,TGCGCCAGCAGCCAAGAACTAGCGGGGGGGCCGAGATCGGAGACCCAGTACTTC,CASSQELAGGPRSETQYF
-,TRBV27,14,-,TRBJ1-6,TGTGCCAGCAGTTTAGAGCCAGGCCCTTCACCCCTCCACTTT,CASSLEPGPSPLHF
TRBD2,TRBV11-2,15,-,TRBJ2-5,TGTGCCAGCAGCCCGGGAGGGAGAGAGCAAGAGACCCAGTACTTC,CASSPGGREQETQYF
TRBD2,TRBV28,12,-,TRBJ2-1,TGTGCCAGCAATGTGCTAGCGGGGCGGCAGTTCTTC,CASNVLAGRQFF
-,TRBV27,15,-,TRBJ1-1,TGTGCCAGCGGGTGGAGTCTGGGGATGAACACTGAAGCTTTCTTT,CASGWSLGMNTEAFF
-,TRBV9,17,-,TRBJ2-5,TGTGCCAGCAGCGTCGGGCAGGGTTTAAGGTCGGGAGAGACCCAGTACTTC,CASSVGQGLRSGETQYF
TRBD1,TRBV7-6,15,-,TRBJ1-4,TGTGCCAGCAGCTTAGTACAGGGGGCAGGGGAAAAACTGTTTTTT,CASSLVQGAGEKLFF
-,TRBV7-8,16,-,TRBJ1-6,TGTGCCAGCAGCTTAGCATCAGGGGCCCCCACTCGGACCCTCCACTTT,CASSLASGAPTRTLHF
-,TRBV28,16,-,TRBJ1-3,TGTGCCAGCAGCACTTGGGACGACTTCTCTGGAAACACCATATATTTT,CASSTWDDFSGNTIYF
-,TRBV11-2,13,-,TRBJ2-7,TGTGCCAGCACCCCCCCGGCGGGGTACGAGCAGTACTTC,CASTPPAGYEQYF
-,TRBV5-4,15,-,TRBJ1-1,TGTGCCAGCAGCTTGTTAGAATTCGGGAACACTGAAGCTTTCTTT,CASSLLEFGNTEAFF
-,TRBV6-1,15,-,TRBJ2-7,TGTGCCAGCAGCCCGAGGGCATTTGGGTCCTACGAGCAGTACTTC,CASSPRAFGSYEQYF
TRBD1,TRBV4-1,12,medium-sized,TRBJ1-6,TGCGCCAGCAGCCGACAGGGGACACCCCTCCACTTT,CASSRQGTPLHF
TRBD2,TRBV28,17,-,TRBJ2-5,TGTGCCAGCACTCTGCCGGGACTAGCGGGGGGGGCGGAGACCCAGTACTTC,CASTLPGLAGGAETQYF
-,TRBV5-1,11,-,TRBJ2-1,TGCGCCAGCAGCCCGGACAATGAGCAGTTCTTC,CASSPDNEQFF
-,TRBV5-1,15,-,TRBJ1-4,TGCGCCAGCAGCTTGTTGGGATCTACTAATGAAAAACTGTTTTTT,CASSLLGSTNEKLFF
-,TRBV27,15,-,TRBJ2-2,TGTGCCAGCAGTCCCGACGGAACGAACACCGGGGAGCTGTTTTTT,CASSPDGTNTGELFF
TRBD2,TRBV7-9,18,-,TRBJ2-1,TGTGCCAGCAGCTTAACTGGGGTCGTACTAGCGAAAGACAATGAGCAGTTCTTC,CASSLTGVVLAKDNEQFF
-,TRBV10-3,13,-,TRBJ1-3,TGTGCCATCAGGGGGGGCTCTGGAAACACCATATATTTT,CAIRGGSGNTIYF
-,TRBV19,13,-,TRBJ2-1,TGTGCCAGTAGTAACAGACAGTTCAATGAGCAGTTCTTC,CASSNRQFNEQFF